This TCR beta chain was profiled in a study of T cell responses to AZD1222 COVID-19 vaccine. Study at large: Second doses at about 4 or about 12 weeks were pooled.

Comment on this clone: The target antigen is unknown.

Study-level findings and limits: Clonal diversity may have been underestimated, and the donors were mostly white British, with more females than males.

TCRdb keeps only in-frame clones here, not all; method: immunoSEQ multiplex PCR. The table has over 150,000 clones, around nine tenths seen once; the top ten hold 1.5%. The sample here was peripheral blood, taken on day 0 of AZD1222 vaccination. This receptor was identified in an adult in good health.

In DNA, the CDR3 is TGTGCCAGTATGGGAGGGACACTCAACACCGGGGAGCTGTTTTTT. Translating it yields CASMGGTLNTGELFF. The J gene is TRBJ2-2, the V gene TRBV19, with a weak D call TRBD2 (7 bases). Germline V gives CDR1 LNHDA, CDR2 SQIVND (reference sequence). The CDR3 spans 15 residues. V gave up 7 bases and J gave up 2 bases, with 14 bases separating them.